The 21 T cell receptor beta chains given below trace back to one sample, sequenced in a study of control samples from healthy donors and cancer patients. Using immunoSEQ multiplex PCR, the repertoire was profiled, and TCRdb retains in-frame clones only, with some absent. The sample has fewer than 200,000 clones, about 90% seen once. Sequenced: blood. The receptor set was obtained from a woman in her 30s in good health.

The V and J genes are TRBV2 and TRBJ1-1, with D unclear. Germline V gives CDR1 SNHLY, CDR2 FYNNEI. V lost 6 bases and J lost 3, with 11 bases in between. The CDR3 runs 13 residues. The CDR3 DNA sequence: TGTGCCAGCAGCGACCGTTGGGACACTGAAGCTTTCTTT. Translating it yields CASSDRWDTEAFF.

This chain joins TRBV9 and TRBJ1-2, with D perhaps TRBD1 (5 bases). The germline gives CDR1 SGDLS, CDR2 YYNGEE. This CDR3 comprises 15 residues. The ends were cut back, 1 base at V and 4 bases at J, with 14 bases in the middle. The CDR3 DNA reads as TGTGCCAGCAGCGTAAGGGACGGAGGAAGCTATGGCTACACCTTC. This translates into CASSVRDGGSYGYTF.

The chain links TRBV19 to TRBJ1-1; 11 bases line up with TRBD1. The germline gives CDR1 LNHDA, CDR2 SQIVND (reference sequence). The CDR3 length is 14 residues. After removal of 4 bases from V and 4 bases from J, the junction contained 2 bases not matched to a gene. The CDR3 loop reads CASSTGTGGTEAFF. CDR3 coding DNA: TGTGCCAGTAGTACGGGGACAGGGGGCACTGAAGCTTTCTTT. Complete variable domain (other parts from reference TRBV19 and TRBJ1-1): DGGITQSPKYLFRKEGQNVTLSCEQNLNHDAMYWYRQDPGQGLRLIYYSQIVNDFQKGDIAEGYSVSREKKESFPLTVTSAQKNPTAFYLCASSTGTGGTEAFFGQGTRLTVV.

This CDR3 reads CASSAPGRPIANYGYTF. CDR3 DNA sequence: TGTGCCAGCAGCGCGCCGGGACGGCCCATAGCTAACTATGGCTACACCTTC. V usage is TRBV9 and J usage is TRBJ1-2; possible D gene TRBD1, 5 bases. Per germline, CDR1 SGDLS and CDR2 YYNGEE. V lost 3 bases and J 0 bases, leaving 18 bases between the germline ends. The CDR3 has 17 residues. The full variable domain, completed using reference TRBV9 and TRBJ1-2, is DSGVTQTPKHLITATGQRVTLRCSPRSGDLSVYWYQQSLDQGLQFLIQYYNGEERAKGNILERFSAQQFPDLHSELNLSSLELGDSALYFCASSAPGRPIANYGYTFGSGTRLTVV.

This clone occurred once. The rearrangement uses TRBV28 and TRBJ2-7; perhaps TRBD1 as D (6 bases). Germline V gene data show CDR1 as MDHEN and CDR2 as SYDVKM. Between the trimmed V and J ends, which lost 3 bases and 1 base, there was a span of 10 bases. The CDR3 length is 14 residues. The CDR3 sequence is CASSFSGASYEQYF. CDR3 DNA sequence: TGTGCCAGCAGTTTCTCAGGGGCTTCCTACGAGCAGTACTTC.

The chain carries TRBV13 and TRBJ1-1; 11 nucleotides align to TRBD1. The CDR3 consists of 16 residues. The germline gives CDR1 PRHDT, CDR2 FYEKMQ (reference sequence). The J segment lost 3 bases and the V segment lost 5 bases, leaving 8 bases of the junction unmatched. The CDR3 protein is CASSPWTGGGDTEAFF. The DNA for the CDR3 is TGTGCCAGCAGCCCCTGGACAGGGGGCGGGGACACTGAAGCTTTCTTT.

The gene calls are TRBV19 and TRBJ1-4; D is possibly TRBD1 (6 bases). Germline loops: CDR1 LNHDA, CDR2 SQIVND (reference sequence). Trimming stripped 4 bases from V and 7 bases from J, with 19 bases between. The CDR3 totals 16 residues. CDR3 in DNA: TGTGCCAGTAGTACCCGACAGGCGAAGTTAGGTGAAAAACTGTTTTTT. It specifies CASSTRQAKLGEKLFF.

CDR3 residues: CASSNNNQPQHF. The CDR3 DNA reads TGTGCCAGCAGTAACAACAATCAGCCCCAGCATTTT. The chain joins TRBV6-5 to TRBJ1-5; D call uncertain. CDR1 and CDR2 from the germline V gene are MNHEY and SVGAGI. This CDR3 comprises 12 residues. Trimming pared 5 bases from V and 3 bases from J, leaving 5 bases between.

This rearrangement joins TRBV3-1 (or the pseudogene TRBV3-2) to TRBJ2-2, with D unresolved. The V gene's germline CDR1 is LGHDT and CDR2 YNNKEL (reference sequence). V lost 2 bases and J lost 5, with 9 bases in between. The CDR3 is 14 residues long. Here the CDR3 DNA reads TGTGCCAGCAGCCAACGACTTGGGACCGGGGAGCTGTTTTTT. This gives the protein CASSQRLGTGELFF.

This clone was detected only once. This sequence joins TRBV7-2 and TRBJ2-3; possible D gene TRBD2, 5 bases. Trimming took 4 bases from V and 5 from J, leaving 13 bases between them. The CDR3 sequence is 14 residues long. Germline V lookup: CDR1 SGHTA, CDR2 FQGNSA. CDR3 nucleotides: TGTGCCAGCAGCTCCACCCGGACTCTAGATACGCAGTATTTT. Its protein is CASSSTRTLDTQYF.

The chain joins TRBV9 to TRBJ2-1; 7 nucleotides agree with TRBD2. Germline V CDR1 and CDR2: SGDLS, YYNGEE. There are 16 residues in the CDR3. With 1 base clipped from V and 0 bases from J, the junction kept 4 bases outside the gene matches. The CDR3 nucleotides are TGTGCCAGCAGCGTAAAAGGGGAGGGCTCCTACAATGAGCAGTTCTTC. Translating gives CASSVKGEGSYNEQFF.

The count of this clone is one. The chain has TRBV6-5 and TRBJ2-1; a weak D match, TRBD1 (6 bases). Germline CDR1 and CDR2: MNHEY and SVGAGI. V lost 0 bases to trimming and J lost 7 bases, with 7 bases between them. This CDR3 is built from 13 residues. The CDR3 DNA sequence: TGTGCCAGCAGTTACTCACAGGGAAATGAGCAGTTCTTC. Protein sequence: CASSYSQGNEQFF.

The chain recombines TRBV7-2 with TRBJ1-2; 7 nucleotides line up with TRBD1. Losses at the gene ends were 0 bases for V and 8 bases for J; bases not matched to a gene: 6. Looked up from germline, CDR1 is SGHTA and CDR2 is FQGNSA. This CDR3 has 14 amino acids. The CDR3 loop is CASSLAQGGPGYTF. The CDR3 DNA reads TGTGCCAGCAGCTTAGCTCAGGGGGGCCCCGGCTACACCTTC.

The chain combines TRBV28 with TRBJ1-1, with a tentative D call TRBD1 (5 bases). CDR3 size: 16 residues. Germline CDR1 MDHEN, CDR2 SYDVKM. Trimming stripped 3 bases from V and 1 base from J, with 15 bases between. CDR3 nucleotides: TGTGCCAGCAGTTTCGCGGCAGGGCAGAGGAACACTGAAGCTTTCTTT. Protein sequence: CASSFAAGQRNTEAFF. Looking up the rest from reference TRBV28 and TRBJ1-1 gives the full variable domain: DVKVTQSSRYLVKRTGEKVFLECVQDMDHENMFWYRQDPGLGLRLIYFSYDVKMKEKGDIPEGYSVSREKKERFSLILESASTNQTSMYLCASSFAAGQRNTEAFFGQGTRLTVV.

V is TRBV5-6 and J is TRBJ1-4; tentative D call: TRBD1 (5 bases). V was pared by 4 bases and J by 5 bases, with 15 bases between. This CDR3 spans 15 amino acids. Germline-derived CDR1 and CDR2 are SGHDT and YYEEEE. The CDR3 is CASSATGTLNEKLFF. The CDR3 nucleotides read TGTGCCAGCAGCGCGACCGGGACCTTGAATGAAAAACTGTTTTTT.

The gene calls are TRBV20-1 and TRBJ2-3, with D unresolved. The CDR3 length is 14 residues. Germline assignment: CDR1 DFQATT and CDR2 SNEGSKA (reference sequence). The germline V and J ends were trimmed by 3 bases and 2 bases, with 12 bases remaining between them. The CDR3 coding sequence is TGCAGTGCTAGTATGGCCAGTCTCACAGATACGCAGTATTTT. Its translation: CSASMASLTDTQYF.

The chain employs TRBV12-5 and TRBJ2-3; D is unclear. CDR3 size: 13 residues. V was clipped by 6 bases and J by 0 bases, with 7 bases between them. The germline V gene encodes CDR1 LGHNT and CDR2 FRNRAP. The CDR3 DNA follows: TGTGCTAGTGGCGCCAGTAGCACAGATACGCAGTATTTT. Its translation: CASGASSTDTQYF.

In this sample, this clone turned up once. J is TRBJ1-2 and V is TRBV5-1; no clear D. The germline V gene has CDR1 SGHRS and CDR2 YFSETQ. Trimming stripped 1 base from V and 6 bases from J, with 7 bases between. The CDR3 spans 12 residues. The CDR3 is CASSLSGDGYTF. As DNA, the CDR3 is TGCGCCAGCAGCTTGTCTGGGGATGGCTACACCTTC.

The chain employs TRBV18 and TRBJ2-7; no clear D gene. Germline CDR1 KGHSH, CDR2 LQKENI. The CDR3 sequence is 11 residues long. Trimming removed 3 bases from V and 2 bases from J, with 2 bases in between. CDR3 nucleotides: TGTGCCAGCTCACCCGCCTACGAGCAGTACTTC. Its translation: CASSPAYEQYF.

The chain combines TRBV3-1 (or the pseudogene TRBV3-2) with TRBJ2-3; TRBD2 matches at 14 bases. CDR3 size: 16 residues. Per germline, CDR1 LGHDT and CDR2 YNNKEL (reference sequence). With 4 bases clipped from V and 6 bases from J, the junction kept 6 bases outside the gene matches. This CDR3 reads CASSRPTSGGDDTQYF. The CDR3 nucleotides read TGTGCCAGCAGCCGCCCGACTAGCGGGGGGGACGATACGCAGTATTTT.

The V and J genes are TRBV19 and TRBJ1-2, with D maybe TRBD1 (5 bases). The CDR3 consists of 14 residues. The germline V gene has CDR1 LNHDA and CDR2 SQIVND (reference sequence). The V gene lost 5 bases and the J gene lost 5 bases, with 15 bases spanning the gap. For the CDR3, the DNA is TGTGCCAGTAGTGCGAGGGGTTTATGGTATGGCTACACCTTC. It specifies CASSARGLWYGYTF.